These 9 T cell receptor beta chains were sequenced from one sample in a study of regulatory dendritic cells for organ transplantation. Clones were sequenced by immunoSEQ multiplex PCR, and TCRdb holds only the in-frame ones, with some missing. This table has tens of thousands of clones, 80% to 90% appearing once. Sorted T cells were CFSE-labeled and cultured four to five days with allogeneic regulatory or mature dendritic cells at 1:10. These TCRs are of unknown antigen specificity. The sample consisted of naive CD4+ T cells from blood cultured with regulatory dendritic cells. Noted subset: CD45RA+ naive T cells. These receptors came from a human donor in good health.

The chain combines TRBV7-2 with TRBJ2-7; D remains ambiguous. Germline CDR1 and CDR2: SGHTA and FQGNSA. The CDR3 runs 13 residues. V was shortened by 3 bases and J by 7 bases, with 13 bases between the two germline ends. CDR3 nucleotide sequence: TGTGCCAGCAGCTTTAGGATGGGAACGGAGCAGTACTTC. The encoded protein is CASSFRMGTEQYF.

The chain combines TRBV7-3 with TRBJ1-2; TRBD1 matches 7 bases. Germline V gives CDR1 SGHTA, CDR2 FQGTGA. This CDR3 comprises 13 residues. The ends lost 4 bases at V and 7 bases at J; junction bases unmatched: 6. The CDR3 DNA reads TGTGCCAGCAGCTACGCTGGGACAGTTGGCTACACCTTC. Translating it yields CASSYAGTVGYTF.

This sequence joins TRBV27 and TRBJ1-1, with 7 bases aligning to TRBD1. Germline trimming cut 3 bases from V and 2 bases from J; bases unmatched to any gene: 12. CDR1 MNHEY and CDR2 SMNVEV come from the germline V gene (reference sequence). The CDR3 spans 17 residues. The chain's CDR3 is CASSFIPGTVKNTEAFF. CDR3 DNA sequence: TGTGCCAGCAGTTTTATCCCCGGGACAGTCAAAAACACTGAAGCTTTCTTT.

This rearrangement joins TRBV18 to TRBJ1-3; D unresolved. CDR3 length equals 16 residues. Germline lookup yields CDR1 KGHSH and CDR2 LQKENI. V was pared by 2 bases and J by 0 bases, with 11 bases between. The CDR3 bases are TGTGCCAGCTCACCAACGTGGGCAGGCTCTGGAAACACCATATATTTT. Translating gives CASSPTWAGSGNTIYF.

The chain combines TRBV7-9 with TRBJ1-1, with no clear D. Germline V gene lookup returns CDR1 SEHNR and CDR2 FQNEAQ (reference sequence). Trimming took off 5 bases at V and 0 bases at J, with 16 bases between the two ends. The CDR3 covers 16 residues. The chain's CDR3 is CASSPLLTLMNTEAFF. The CDR3 DNA follows: TGTGCCAGCAGCCCCCTCTTGACCCTGATGAACACTGAAGCTTTCTTT.

Concerning this clone: Germline and junction disagree at one end, which may indicate a read error. J is TRBJ2-3 and V is TRBV7-2, with 9 nucleotides matching TRBD2. This CDR3 has 16 residues. CDR1 is SGHTA and CDR2 is FQGNSA in the germline V gene. DNA of the CDR3: TGTGCCAGCAGCCGAGATACCGGGACTAGCACTGATACGCAGTATTTT. Translation: CASSRDTGTSTDTQYF.

This clone was seen a single time. The chain carries TRBV4-3 and TRBJ2-3, with 10 bases matching TRBD2. This CDR3 has 15 residues. Germline values: CDR1 LGHNA, CDR2 YSLEER. Unmatched junction bases numbered 6, after V lost 5 bases and J lost 4 bases. The CDR3 protein is CASSGLAGVSDTQYF. The CDR3, as DNA: TGCGCCAGCAGCGGGCTAGCGGGAGTATCAGATACGCAGTATTTT.

This clone was seen more than once but under ten times. The gene calls are TRBV7-9 and TRBJ1-2, with a possible D match to TRBD1 (5 bases). The CDR3 is 13 amino acids. The V and J ends lost 1 base and 7 bases respectively, with 10 bases between them. Germline CDR1 and CDR2: SEHNR and FQNEAQ (reference sequence). CDR3 bases: TGTGCCAGCAGCTTAGGAACAGGATTTGGCTACACCTTC. This encodes CASSLGTGFGYTF.

A word on this clone: One end of the junction varies from germline; a read error may be responsible. This rearrangement joins TRBV19 to TRBJ2-3; 10 bases line up with TRBD2. This CDR3 region has 13 residues. Germline assignment: CDR1 LNHDA and CDR2 SQIVND (reference sequence). CDR3 in amino acids: CASSSGRSDTQYF. For the CDR3, the DNA is TGTGCCAGCAGTAGCGGGAGGTCGGATACGCAGTATTTT.